The TCR beta chain described here comes from a study of PD-L1 blockade in urothelial cancer. Urothelial carcinoma affected the patients, and it was locally advanced or metastatic. The assay was immunoSEQ multiplex PCR, and TCRdb's table has in-frame clones only and misses some. This table holds fewer than 25,000 clones, around 85% found once. V gave up 1 base and J gave up 8 bases, with 2 bases separating them. CDR1 is SGHTA and CDR2 is FQGNSA in the germline V gene. The CDR3 is 11 amino acids. This receptor was taken from a man aged 45-65 years with urothelial cancer. The starting material was PBMCs, obtained around atezolizumab (anti-PD-L1) treatment. The chain carries TRBV7-2 and TRBJ2-2; D not certain. In DNA form, the CDR3 reads TGTGCCAGCAGCTTAGTAGGGGAGCTGTTTTTT. Residues: CASSLVGELFF. Variable domain in full (rest from reference TRBV7-2 and TRBJ2-2): GAGVSQSPSNKVTEKGKDVELRCDPISGHTALYWYRQSLGQGLEFLIYFQGNSAPDKSGLPSDRFSAERTGGSVSTLTIQRTQQEDSAVYLCASSLVGELFFGEGSRLTVL.